A selection of T cell receptor beta chains follows, all from one sample in a study of tumor-infiltrating lymphocytes in primary liver carcinoma. TCRdb recomputed calls from the multiplex PCR reads with MiXCR, one row per CDR3 protein. The sample has some 320,000 distinct CDR3 sequences, about 62% seen once. The sample was peripheral blood. These receptors were taken from a man aged 35-49 years with primary liver carcinoma and hepatitis B virus infection. CDR3s include the opening cysteine and the closing phenylalanine or tryptophan. Each record gives: clone size, J gene, V gene, CDR3 protein. Some rows have no size entry. The others give once, few or many, or a class for an expanded clone.

clone size: .
J gene: TRBJ2-6
V gene: TRBV4-1
CDR3 protein: CASSQGGWGQVPGGNVLTF

clone size: many
J gene: TRBJ1-6
V gene: TRBV4-1
CDR3 protein: CASSQQLRGPLHF

clone size: .
J gene: TRBJ1-6
V gene: TRBV10-3
CDR3 protein: CAISDTRGSDSPLHF

clone size: .
J gene: TRBJ2-7
V gene: TRBV29-1
CDR3 protein: CSVEGWGQGPSRYEQYF

clone size: .
J gene: TRBJ2-6
V gene: TRBV5-6
CDR3 protein: CASSPPRANVLTF

clone size: few
J gene: TRBJ2-7
V gene: TRBV28
CDR3 protein: CASSSGGNNEQYF

clone size: .
J gene: TRBJ2-7
V gene: TRBV7-9
CDR3 protein: CASSLGGRTEQYF

clone size: .
J gene: TRBJ1-5
V gene: TRBV25-1
CDR3 protein: CASTTGTGPPLGNQPQHF

clone size: .
J gene: TRBJ2-1
V gene: TRBV29-1
CDR3 protein: CSVGSGYNELFF

clone size: many
J gene: TRBJ1-1
V gene: TRBV12-3/TRBV12-4
CDR3 protein: CASSLRQGGTEAFF

clone size: few
J gene: TRBJ2-5
V gene: TRBV6-2/TRBV6-3
CDR3 protein: CASEASRRVEETQYF

clone size: .
J gene: TRBJ2-7
V gene: TRBV28
CDR3 protein: CASIPLGRSSYEQYF

clone size: .
J gene: TRBJ2-5
V gene: TRBV5-1
CDR3 protein: CASSRGGLYGETQYF

clone size: few
J gene: TRBJ2-7
V gene: TRBV6-5
CDR3 protein: CASRPEGLAYEQYF

clone size: .
J gene: TRBJ2-2
V gene: TRBV9
CDR3 protein: CASGKGRVDTGELFF

clone size: many
J gene: TRBJ2-7
V gene: TRBV6-1
CDR3 protein: CASSGLYEQYF

clone size: .
J gene: TRBJ2-1
V gene: TRBV2
CDR3 protein: CASSGKREQFF

clone size: .
J gene: TRBJ2-1
V gene: TRBV28
CDR3 protein: CASSSGLAETYNEQFF

clone size: .
J gene: TRBJ2-2
V gene: TRBV6-1
CDR3 protein: CASGIIVNTGEPFF

clone size: few
J gene: TRBJ2-1
V gene: TRBV5-1
CDR3 protein: CASNLASGLNEQFF

clone size: .
J gene: TRBJ2-1
V gene: TRBV5-1
CDR3 protein: CASSLEASGSSGERFF

clone size: few
J gene: TRBJ1-2
V gene: TRBV7-9
CDR3 protein: CASSTVQESNYGYTF

clone size: .
J gene: TRBJ1-2
V gene: TRBV6-1
CDR3 protein: CASSEGLPSCGFTF

clone size: .
J gene: TRBJ2-5
V gene: TRBV11-3
CDR3 protein: CASSPGTSGSRAQEAQYF

clone size: .
J gene: TRBJ2-7
V gene: TRBV6-1
CDR3 protein: CDTSPGLRPYEQYF

clone size: .
J gene: TRBJ2-2
V gene: TRBV6-2/TRBV6-3
CDR3 protein: CASMGNTGELFF

clone size: .
J gene: TRBJ2-7
V gene: TRBV5-6
CDR3 protein: CASSREGLGYEQHF

clone size: .
J gene: TRBJ2-4
V gene: TRBV7-8
CDR3 protein: CASSLAISGGPGTGIQYF

clone size: .
J gene: TRBJ2-1
V gene: TRBV6-1
CDR3 protein: CAGSEGLAAYNGQFF

clone size: .
J gene: TRBJ1-1
V gene: TRBV28
CDR3 protein: CASSSPGHLSDTEAFF

clone size: .
J gene: TRBJ2-7
V gene: TRBV28
CDR3 protein: CAAKGTHEQYF

clone size: .
J gene: TRBJ1-5
V gene: TRBV7-8
CDR3 protein: CASSRREQGAAQLQHF

clone size: .
J gene: TRBJ2-5
V gene: TRBV25-1
CDR3 protein: CASRFQGGRGETQYF

clone size: .
J gene: TRBJ2-5
V gene: TRBV5-4
CDR3 protein: CASSPGISPETRYF

clone size: many
J gene: TRBJ1-2
V gene: TRBV6-5
CDR3 protein: CASSPAGTANYGYTF

clone size: .
J gene: TRBJ2-5
V gene: TRBV11-2
CDR3 protein: CASSPKQGLQETQYF

clone size: many
J gene: TRBJ2-5
V gene: TRBV4-1
CDR3 protein: CASSQEDRGVETQYF